The 19 T cell receptor beta chains below were found in one sample sequenced in a study of early T cells in non-severe SARS-CoV-2 infection. TCRdb processed the 5' RACE reads anew with MiXCR; each CDR3 protein has one entry. Here the sample spans approximately 71,000 distinct CDR3 sequences, 9.5% to 15% being singletons. Specimen: whole blood. The receptors come from an adult who was a healthcare worker with PCR-confirmed SARS-CoV-2 infection or an uninfected control (not recorded which).

In its sample, this clonotype was seen many times. V usage is TRBV3-1 and J usage is TRBJ2-7, with 9 bases that match TRBD2. The CDR3 totals 17 residues. J lost 6 bases, V lost 4 bases, and 16 bases had no gene match. Germline V lookup: CDR1 LGHDT, CDR2 YNNKEL (reference sequence). CDR3 bases: TGTGCCAGCAGCCCTCATCCTCCGGGACTAGCCCCTTTCGAGCAGTACTTC. Protein product: CASSPHPPGLAPFEQYF.

There are a few counts of this clonotype. The CDR3 reads CASTDSGRDTQYF. The CDR3 DNA reads as TGCGCCAGCACAGACAGTGGGCGGGATACGCAGTATTTT. The chain uses TRBV10-2 and TRBJ2-3; possibly TRBD1 for D (5 bases). V dropped 7 bases and J dropped 6 bases, with 14 bases sitting between them. CDR1 WSHSY and CDR2 SAAADI come from the germline V gene. This CDR3 is 13 amino acids long.

This clonotype occurred a few times. The V gene is TRBV12-3 or TRBV12-4, the J gene TRBJ2-6; 7 bases line up with TRBD1. The CDR3 extends over 19 amino acids. The ends lost 5 bases at V and 0 bases at J; junction bases unmatched: 13. The CDR3 loop reads CASSPRQGRLFSGANVLTF. Written as DNA, the CDR3 is TGTGCCAGCAGTCCCCGACAGGGAAGACTGTTCTCTGGGGCCAACGTCCTGACTTTC.

This clonotype was observed a few times. This rearrangement joins TRBV6-2 or TRBV6-3 to TRBJ2-2, with TRBD2 matching 7 bases. Germline V gene lookup returns CDR1 MNHEY and CDR2 SVGEGT. This CDR3 comprises 14 residues. V was pared by 2 bases and J by 3 bases, with 0 bases of the junction left unmatched. CDR3 bases: TGTGCCAGCAGTTACGGGAGGGACACCGGGGAGCTGTTTTTT. Protein product: CASSYGRDTGELFF.

CDR3 nucleotide sequence: TGCAGTGCTAGAGGGGGATCGGGGAGCTCCTACGAGCAGTACTTC. Translation gives CSARGGSGSSYEQYF. The V call is TRBV20-1, the J call TRBJ2-7; tentatively, D is TRBD2 (5 bases). The CDR3 is 15 amino acids. V gave up 1 base and J gave up 0 bases, with 13 bases separating them. Germline CDR1 DFQATT, CDR2 SNEGSKA (reference sequence).

V gene TRBV6-1 combines with J gene TRBJ2-7, with 8 bases aligning to TRBD1. Per the germline V gene, CDR1 is MNHNS and CDR2 is SASEGT. CDR3 size: 15 residues. Trimming removed 1 base from V and 2 bases from J; junction bases left unmatched: 4. The CDR3 sequence is CASSEVLDRAYEQYF. In nucleotides, the CDR3 is TGTGCCAGCAGTGAAGTTCTGGACAGGGCCTACGAGCAGTACTTC.

This clonotype has ten or more counts. The chain combines TRBV5-1 with TRBJ1-1; no firm D call. The CDR3 spans 17 residues. V lost 0 bases and J 0 bases, leaving 15 bases between the germline ends. Per the germline V gene, CDR1 is SGHRS and CDR2 is YFSETQ. CDR3: CASSLVRGEPMNTEAFF. CDR3 sequence (DNA): TGCGCCAGCAGCTTGGTTCGTGGGGAGCCAATGAACACTGAAGCTTTCTTT.

Worth noting for this clonotype: It may be a read error: a sequence one base away is much more abundant. The V and J genes are TRBV9 and TRBJ2-1; tentative D call: TRBD1 (6 bases). The CDR3 has 15 residues. Trimming removed 0 bases at V and 4 bases at J, with 11 bases between. Germline CDR1 SGDLS, CDR2 YYNGEE. CDR3 DNA sequence: TGTGCCAGCAGCGTAGGCGTACAGGGATACAATGAGCAGTTCTTC. Residues: CASSVGVQGYNEQFF.

This clonotype showed up just a few times. CDR3 region: CASSSTDRGNEKLFF. The CDR3 bases are TGTGCCAGCAGCTCGACGGACAGGGGCAATGAAAAACTGTTTTTT. The chain couples TRBV7-9 to TRBJ1-4; 9 nucleotides line up with TRBD1. V lost 4 bases and J lost 5; bases outside the gene matches: 5. CDR1 and CDR2 (germline): SEHNR, FQNEAQ (reference sequence). CDR3 size: 15 residues.

The chain recombines TRBV29-1 with TRBJ1-1; D possibly corresponds to TRBD1 (5 bases). Germline values: CDR1 SQVTM, CDR2 ANQGSEA. The length of the CDR3 is 12 residues. V dropped 4 bases and J dropped 1 base, with 7 bases sitting between them. The CDR3, as DNA: TGCAGCGTTGCCGGGGCGAACACTGAAGCTTTCTTT. This sequence encodes CSVAGANTEAFF.

Concerning this clonotype itself: A read error may be the cause here, since a much bigger clone is one base away. This chain joins TRBV19 and TRBJ2-2, with 8 bases identical to TRBD1. After removal of 10 bases from V and 1 base from J, the junction contained 5 bases not matched to a gene. CDR3 size: 14 residues. CDR1 and CDR2 (germline): LNHDA, SQIVND (reference sequence). The DNA for the CDR3 is TGTGCCACGAACAGGGGGGTGAACACCGGGGAGCTGTTTTTT. Amino acid sequence: CATNRGVNTGELFF.

This chain links TRBV7-3 with TRBJ1-1; TRBD1 is a possible D gene (6 bases). Germline V gives CDR1 SGHTA, CDR2 FQGTGA. Trimming pared 5 bases from V and 0 bases from J, leaving 16 bases between. The CDR3 spans 16 residues. The CDR3 nucleotides are TGTGCCAGCAGCCCTTCCCCGACAGGCATGAACACTGAAGCTTTCTTT. It encodes CASSPSPTGMNTEAFF.

The V gene is TRBV5-1, the J gene TRBJ1-1, with a weak D call TRBD1 (6 bases). V gave up 7 bases and J gave up 5 bases, with 15 bases separating them. From germline, CDR1 is SGHRS and CDR2 YFSETQ. The CDR3 runs to 13 residues. The chain's CDR3 is CASYTQGETEAFF. The CDR3 nucleotides read TGCGCCAGCTACACACAGGGAGAAACTGAAGCTTTCTTT. Combining the CDR3 with reference TRBV5-1 and TRBJ1-1 gives the whole variable domain KAGVTQTPRYLIKTRGQQVTLSCSPISGHRSVSWYQQTPGQGLQFLFEYFSETQRNKGNFPGRFSGRQFSNSRSEMNVSTLELGDSALYLCASYTQGETEAFFGQGTRLTVV.

The chain joins TRBV11-2 to TRBJ2-3; D might be TRBD2 (5 bases). The CDR3 length is 14 residues. V lost 4 bases, J lost 3 bases, and 11 bases lay in between. The germline CDR1 and CDR2 sequences are SGHAT and FQNNGV. Written as DNA, the CDR3 is TGTGCCAGCAGCTCCACTAGGGAAACAGATACGCAGTATTTT. The encoded protein is CASSSTRETDTQYF.

This clonotype has just a few counts. The rearrangement uses TRBV7-2 and TRBJ1-4, with D hard to call. Trimming removed 5 bases at V and 13 bases at J, with 11 bases between. In germline, CDR1 is SGHTA, CDR2 FQGNSA. The CDR3 is made up of 11 amino acids. CDR3 sequence: CASSTTGRLFF. The CDR3 DNA reads as TGTGCCAGCAGCACCACGGGAAGACTGTTTTTT.

This clonotype turned up a few times. The J gene is TRBJ1-1, the V gene TRBV10-1, with D maybe TRBD1 (5 bases). V lost 3 bases to trimming and J lost 7 bases, with 12 bases between them. Germline-derived CDR1 and CDR2 are WNHNN and SYGVQD (reference sequence). The CDR3 consists of 13 residues. In DNA, the CDR3 is TGCGCCAGCAGTGATCGGGGGACGGGTGAAGCTTTCTTT. Protein: CASSDRGTGEAFF.

The sample holds many counts of this clonotype. As DNA, the CDR3 is TGCGCCAGCAGCTTGCCCCAGGGTGACGGCTACACCTTC. Translating gives CASSLPQGDGYTF. V and J are TRBV5-1 and TRBJ1-2; possibly TRBD1 for D (5 bases). Germline lookup yields CDR1 SGHRS and CDR2 YFSETQ. The CDR3 is made up of 13 amino acids. V shed 1 base and J shed 8 bases, with 12 bases lying between them.

V and J are TRBV5-1 and TRBJ1-4; D remains ambiguous. Trimming took off 0 bases at V and 7 bases at J, with 13 bases between the two ends. The CDR3 has 15 amino acids. Per germline, CDR1 SGHRS and CDR2 YFSETQ. The CDR3 is CASSLGVQRSEKLFF. CDR3 bases: TGCGCCAGCAGCTTGGGGGTTCAGCGAAGTGAAAAACTGTTTTTT.

This clonotype was counted ten times or more. The chain is built from TRBV6-6 and TRBJ1-5, with D perhaps TRBD1 (6 bases). V lost 2 bases and J lost 0, with 17 bases in between. Germline loops: CDR1 MNHNY, CDR2 SVGAGI (reference sequence). The CDR3 covers 18 residues. DNA for the CDR3: TGTGCCAGCAGTTACCGGGGGGCGGGCTCGCATAGCAATCAGCCCCAGCATTTT. It specifies CASSYRGAGSHSNQPQHF.